These 20 T cell receptor beta chains were all obtained from the same sample, sequenced in a study of cytomegalovirus exposure and HLA in healthy donors. The PCR was carried out with 60 Vbeta primers and 13 Jbeta primers. The data were produced by immunoSEQ multiplex PCR, yet TCRdb's version contains in-frame clones alone and is incomplete. The sample has 150,000 to 200,000 clones; more than 60% are singletons. Sequencing input: PBMCs. These receptors were obtained from a woman aged 45-60 years in good health and CMV-seropositive.

This clone was observed a few times. The chain is built from TRBV4-1 and TRBJ2-3; D is perhaps TRBD2 (5 bases). CDR3 size: 14 residues. V was trimmed by 4 bases and J by 2 bases, leaving 10 bases between them. The V gene's germline CDR1 is MGHRA and CDR2 YSYEKL. The CDR3 protein is CASSPGGYTDTQYF. The DNA for the CDR3 is TGCGCCAGCAGCCCCGGAGGCTACACAGATACGCAGTATTTT.

The chain links TRBV6-6 to TRBJ2-2; TRBD2 is a possible D gene (6 bases). V was trimmed by 6 bases and J by 6 bases, leaving 17 bases between them. CDR1 MNHNY and CDR2 SVGAGI come from the germline V gene (reference sequence). The CDR3 runs to 15 residues. The CDR3 loop reads CASRPGLGLAGELFF. The CDR3 DNA sequence: TGTGCCAGCAGACCGGGACTCGGCCTGGCCGGGGAGCTGTTTTTT.

The rearrangement uses TRBV18 and TRBJ1-1; possible D gene TRBD1, 5 bases. The CDR3 contains 15 residues. V was clipped by 2 bases and J by 1 base, with 11 bases between them. Germline V gives CDR1 KGHSH, CDR2 LQKENI. The CDR3 is CASSPSGGRNTEAFF. Written as DNA, the CDR3 is TGTGCCAGCTCACCAAGCGGGGGTCGGAACACTGAAGCTTTCTTT.

The chain carries TRBV6-5 and TRBJ1-5; no clear D. The germline V gene encodes CDR1 MNHEY and CDR2 SVGAGI. V was clipped by 0 bases and J by 6 bases, with 6 bases between them. This CDR3 is built from 13 residues. CDR3 sequence reads: CASSYSSGQPQHF. CDR3 DNA sequence: TGTGCCAGCAGTTACTCGAGTGGTCAGCCCCAGCATTTT.

About this clone itself: This same CDR3 is encoded by further DNA sequences in the sample. The V gene is TRBV5-4, the J gene TRBJ2-5; 9 bases line up with TRBD2. From germline, CDR1 is SGHNT and CDR2 YYREEE (reference sequence). Losses at the gene ends were 3 bases for V and 5 bases for J; bases not matched to a gene: 5. CDR3 length: 14 amino acids. CDR3 sequence reads: CASSSRLAGETQYF. CDR3 nucleotides: TGTGCCAGCAGCTCCCGGCTAGCGGGGGAGACCCAGTACTTC.

The V and J genes are TRBV7-2 and TRBJ2-3, with 7 nucleotides matching TRBD2. V was clipped by 5 bases and J by 7 bases; unmatched bases: 6. CDR1 is SGHTA and CDR2 is FQGNSA in the germline V gene. The CDR3 spans 13 residues. The DNA of the CDR3 is TGTGCCAGCAGCCCGACTAGCTTTAATACGCAGTATTTT. As protein: CASSPTSFNTQYF.

This sequence joins TRBV14 and TRBJ1-2; D not certain. Trimming pared 3 bases from V and 3 bases from J, leaving 11 bases between. The CDR3 is 14 residues long. Looked up from germline, CDR1 is SGHDN and CDR2 is FVKESK. The CDR3 loop is CASSHEGDYYGYTF. The CDR3 nucleotides read TGTGCCAGCAGCCACGAGGGTGATTACTATGGCTACACCTTC.

The gene calls are TRBV4-2 and TRBJ1-1, with a tentative D call TRBD1 (6 bases). V lost 4 bases and J lost 3, with 12 bases in between. This CDR3 spans 14 amino acids. The germline CDR1 and CDR2 sequences are LGHNA and YNFKEQ. The CDR3 loop reads CASSPQGRDTEAFF. The CDR3 region has the DNA TGTGCCAGCAGCCCGCAGGGGAGGGACACTGAAGCTTTCTTT.

The chain carries TRBV27 and TRBJ2-3; the D gene is possibly TRBD2 (6 bases). The V gene lost 6 bases and the J gene lost 5 bases, with 9 bases spanning the gap. Germline CDR1 is MNHEY and CDR2 is SMNVEV (reference sequence). The CDR3 loop spans 12 amino acids. CDR3 sequence: CASSPGVDTQYF. CDR3 DNA: TGTGCCAGCAGCCCGGGGGTAGATACGCAGTATTTT.

The rearrangement joins TRBV7-9 to TRBJ2-5, with D perhaps TRBD1 (6 bases). This CDR3 comprises 13 residues. The germline CDR1 and CDR2 sequences are SEHNR and FQNEAQ (reference sequence). Between the trimmed V and J ends, which lost 4 bases and 7 bases, there was a span of 13 bases. The DNA of the CDR3 is TGTGCCAGCAGCTCGACAGGCCAGGGGACCCAGTACTTC. Encoded protein: CASSSTGQGTQYF. The full variable domain, in which reference TRBV7-9 and TRBJ2-5 provide the parts outside the CDR3, is DTGVSQNPRHKITKRGQNVTFRCDPISEHNRLYWYRQTLGQGPEFLTYFQNEAQLEKSRLLSDRFSAERPKGSFSTLEIQRTEQGDSAMYLCASSSTGQGTQYFGPGTRLLVL.

The chain recombines TRBV7-9 with TRBJ2-1; possibly TRBD1 for D (6 bases). CDR3 length equals 12 residues. Germline V CDR1 and CDR2: SEHNR, FQNEAQ (reference sequence). The V gene lost 6 bases and the J gene lost 6 bases, with 9 bases spanning the gap. The CDR3 sequence: CASRFRGNEQFF. The CDR3 bases are TGTGCCAGCAGGTTCAGGGGCAATGAGCAGTTCTTC.

V gene TRBV5-4 combines with J gene TRBJ2-1, with 12 bases fitting TRBD2. The CDR3 totals 19 residues. V lost 3 bases, J lost 4 bases, and 14 bases stayed unmatched. Germline V gene sequence: CDR1 SGHNT, CDR2 YYREEE (reference sequence). The CDR3 sequence: CASSSPLAGGPNGYNEQFF. The CDR3 DNA reads TGTGCCAGCAGCTCCCCTCTAGCGGGGGGGCCTAATGGTTACAATGAGCAGTTCTTC.

This chain links TRBV2 with TRBJ1-1; the D is unclear. CDR1 SNHLY and CDR2 FYNNEI come from the germline V gene. The CDR3 spans 14 residues. V was cut by 8 bases and J by 7 bases, with 20 bases left in between. The CDR3 DNA reads TGTGCCAGCGTTGCGTTGGGTGGGGAGGATGAAGCTTTCTTT. It translates to CASVALGGEDEAFF.

The rearrangement uses TRBV9 and TRBJ2-1, with TRBD1 matching over 8 bases. V shed 0 bases and J 3 bases; nucleotides not matched to a gene: 2. Germline lookup yields CDR1 SGDLS and CDR2 YYNGEE. This CDR3 region has 15 residues. The CDR3, as DNA: TGTGCCAGCAGCGTAGTACAGGGGGGCTACAATGAGCAGTTCTTC. This sequence encodes CASSVVQGGYNEQFF. The variable domain in full, completed from reference TRBV9 and TRBJ2-1, reads DSGVTQTPKHLITATGQRVTLRCSPRSGDLSVYWYQQSLDQGLQFLIQYYNGEERAKGNILERFSAQQFPDLHSELNLSSLELGDSALYFCASSVVQGGYNEQFFGPGTRLTVL.

This chain connects TRBV5-4 to TRBJ2-2; 9 bases agree with TRBD1. Germline V gives CDR1 SGHNT, CDR2 YYREEE (reference sequence). Losses at the gene ends were 7 bases for V and 7 bases for J; bases not matched to a gene: 8. CDR3 size: 14 residues. The CDR3 protein is CASSGQGTGGELFF. The CDR3 bases are TGTGCCAGCTCGGGACAGGGAACCGGCGGGGAGCTGTTTTTT.

The rearrangement joins TRBV7-2 to TRBJ2-3; 9 bases are a match to TRBD2. The CDR3 contains 14 residues. J gave up 3 bases and V 4 bases, and 2 bases lay outside the gene matches. Germline lookup yields CDR1 SGHTA and CDR2 FQGNSA. DNA for the CDR3: TGTGCCAGCAGCTCCGGACTAGCGACAGATACGCAGTATTTT. Translation gives CASSSGLATDTQYF. The full variable domain, its missing parts supplied by reference TRBV7-2 and TRBJ2-3, is GAGVSQSPSNKVTEKGKDVELRCDPISGHTALYWYRQSLGQGLEFLIYFQGNSAPDKSGLPSDRFSAERTGGSVSTLTIQRTQQEDSAVYLCASSSGLATDTQYFGPGTRLTVL.

The chain carries TRBV9 and TRBJ1-2; no clear D. V lost 0 bases to trimming and J lost 0 bases, with 15 bases between them. Per the germline V gene, CDR1 is SGDLS and CDR2 is YYNGEE. This CDR3 region has 17 residues. CDR3 sequence reads: CASSVDHRGATNYGYTF. CDR3 DNA sequence: TGTGCCAGCAGCGTAGACCATCGGGGAGCAACTAACTATGGCTACACCTTC.

The chain combines TRBV18 with TRBJ1-2; 10 nucleotides align to TRBD1. V shed 3 bases, J shed 3 bases, and the junction held 1 base outside the gene matches. The CDR3 has 14 amino acids. Germline values: CDR1 KGHSH, CDR2 LQKENI. CDR3 protein: CASSPGTGDYGYTF. The CDR3 region has the DNA TGTGCCAGCTCACCGGGGACAGGGGACTATGGCTACACCTTC.

The chain employs TRBV18 and TRBJ2-1; TRBD1 matches at 8 bases. CDR1 and CDR2 from the germline V gene are KGHSH and LQKENI. The CDR3 is 16 residues long. The junction had 9 bases not matched to a gene; V was cut back by 3 bases and J by 5 bases. The CDR3 DNA reads as TGTGCCAGCTCACCTATCGCCGGGACAGGAGACAATGAGCAGTTCTTC. Residues: CASSPIAGTGDNEQFF.

This chain uses TRBV7-2 with TRBJ1-5; D is perhaps TRBD1 (6 bases). CDR3 size: 13 residues. CDR1 is SGHTA and CDR2 is FQGNSA in the germline V gene. Trimming stripped 4 bases from V and 9 bases from J, with 13 bases between. The CDR3 region is CASSSQQGRPQHF. For the CDR3, the DNA is TGTGCCAGCAGCTCGCAACAGGGACGGCCCCAGCATTTT.